The 19 T cell receptor beta chains below come from one sample, sequenced in a study of blood T cell repertoires in COVID-19. This table comes from immunoSEQ multiplex PCR, and its TCRdb copy is limited to in-frame clones, with some not included. In the table there are more than 200,000 clones, around 87% of which are singletons. The sample taken for sequencing was PBMCs or T cells enriched from blood (not recorded which). Every receptor here comes from a man between 25 and 39 years old in a cohort exposed to, infected with or recovered from COVID-19 (not recorded which).

Comment on this clone: No conserved phenylalanine or tryptophan is present at the end of the CDR3, so a read error is the likely explanation. It is unclear where the CDR3 begins or ends on the DNA, so no DNA is shown, and the CDR3 is as TCRdb lists it. The chain couples TRBV30 to TRBJ2-7; TRBD1, the D gene given by the table, was not confirmed from the DNA. Germline V gene data show CDR1 as GTSNPN and CDR2 as SVGIG (reference sequence). The CDR3 comprises 12 residues, both ends counted. The CDR3 here is CAWSFRAPTQAG.

This chain uses TRBV14 with TRBJ2-5; D might be TRBD1 (5 bases). CDR3 length equals 15 residues. Trimming took 0 bases from V and 5 from J, leaving 13 bases between them. Germline V gene lookup returns CDR1 SGHDN and CDR2 FVKESK. CDR3 region: CASSQDQGSLETQYF. The DNA of the CDR3 is TGTGCCAGCAGCCAAGATCAGGGATCCCTCGAGACCCAGTACTTC.

J is TRBJ2-7 and V is TRBV3-1 (or the pseudogene TRBV3-2); TRBD1 is a possible D gene (6 bases). Germline V gene data show CDR1 as LGHDT and CDR2 as YNNKEL (reference sequence). CDR3 length equals 15 residues. Trimming shortened V by 3 bases and J by 4 bases, and 16 bases separated the two germline ends. The CDR3 nucleotides are TGTGCCAGCAGCCAGTATATGGGGGCGCAGTACGAGCAGTACTTC. Amino acid sequence: CASSQYMGAQYEQYF.

The rearrangement joins TRBV7-6 to TRBJ2-7, with D hard to call. CDR1 and CDR2 (germline): SGHVS, FNYEAQ. The V gene lost 1 base and the J gene lost 6 bases, with 4 bases spanning the gap. This CDR3 spans 11 amino acids. DNA of the CDR3: TGTGCCAGCAGCTTAGTCTCCGAGCAGTACTTC. Amino acids: CASSLVSEQYF.

This chain uses TRBV5-1 with TRBJ1-1; no clear D gene. Trimming left V 3 bases short and J 8 bases short, with 14 bases between. Looked up from germline, CDR1 is SGHRS and CDR2 is YFSETQ. The CDR3 length is 13 residues. CDR3 amino acids: CASSSVLYGEAFF. CDR3 bases: TGCGCCAGCAGCTCCGTTCTCTACGGGGAAGCTTTCTTT. The full variable domain, completed using reference TRBV5-1 and TRBJ1-1, is KAGVTQTPRYLIKTRGQQVTLSCSPISGHRSVSWYQQTPGQGLQFLFEYFSETQRNKGNFPGRFSGRQFSNSRSEMNVSTLELGDSALYLCASSSVLYGEAFFGQGTRLTVV.

V is TRBV5-1 and J is TRBJ1-4; 7 nucleotides line up with TRBD1. The germline CDR1 and CDR2 sequences are SGHRS and YFSETQ. V was pared by 0 bases and J by 5 bases, with 4 bases of the junction left unmatched. This CDR3 spans 15 amino acids. In DNA form, the CDR3 reads TGCGCCAGCAGCTTGGTGGGACAGAAGAATGAAAAACTGTTTTTT. Its translation: CASSLVGQKNEKLFF.

The genes are TRBV5-1 and TRBJ2-4; 7 nucleotides align to TRBD2. Trimming at V came to 0 bases and at J to 8 bases, leaving 2 bases not matched to a gene. The CDR3 has 13 residues. In germline, CDR1 is SGHRS, CDR2 YFSETQ. The chain's CDR3 is CASSLGLADIQYF. DNA of the CDR3: TGCGCCAGCAGCTTGGGACTAGCAGACATTCAGTACTTC.

V usage is TRBV28 and J usage is TRBJ2-1; D is uncertain. Germline CDR1 MDHEN, CDR2 SYDVKM. V shed 5 bases and J shed 7 bases, with 15 bases lying between them. The CDR3 is 14 amino acids. DNA of the CDR3: TGTGCCAGCAGTCGTCCACTGCATTCAAATGAGCAGTTCTTC. This translates into CASSRPLHSNEQFF.

The genes are TRBV15 and TRBJ1-5; 7 bases agree with TRBD1. CDR3 length equals 18 residues. The germline V gene encodes CDR1 LNHNV and CDR2 YYDKDF (reference sequence). Trimming removed 4 bases from V and 1 base from J; junction bases left unmatched: 13. The DNA of the CDR3 is TGTGCCACCAGCACCCGGACAGGTATGGGTGGGAGCAATCAGCCCCAGCATTTT. Protein sequence: CATSTRTGMGGSNQPQHF.

The CDR3 loop reads CSVPREGGELFF. CDR3 in DNA: TGCAGCGTTCCAAGGGAGGGCGGGGAGCTGTTTTTT. This chain links TRBV29-1 with TRBJ2-2; 7 nucleotides align to TRBD2. The V gene end was trimmed by 5 bases and the J gene end by 7 bases; junction bases not matched to a gene: 4. The CDR3 length is 12 residues. Germline V CDR1 and CDR2: SQVTM, ANQGSEA.

This sequence joins TRBV15 and TRBJ2-6; a weak D match, TRBD1 (6 bases). V was clipped by 0 bases and J by 3 bases, with 18 bases between them. Germline V gives CDR1 LNHNV, CDR2 YYDKDF (reference sequence). This CDR3 comprises 19 residues. The CDR3 DNA follows: TGTGCCACCAGCAGAGATTGGTTACAGGGCTTAGGTGGGGCCAACGTCCTGACTTTC. Translated, it gives CATSRDWLQGLGGANVLTF.

The gene calls are TRBV13 and TRBJ2-7, with 13 bases lining up with TRBD2. The CDR3 loop spans 19 amino acids. The germline V gene has CDR1 PRHDT and CDR2 FYEKMQ (reference sequence). Unmatched junction bases numbered 16, after V lost 5 bases and J lost 3 bases. CDR3 protein: CASSRTLDGTSGMNYEQYF. CDR3 sequence (DNA): TGTGCCAGCAGCCGAACGTTGGACGGGACTAGCGGGATGAACTACGAGCAGTACTTC.

V usage is TRBV5-1 and J usage is TRBJ1-1; unclear D gene. With 4 bases removed from V and 2 bases from J, the gap between germline ends came to 15 bases. Germline CDR1 reads SGHRS; CDR2 reads YFSETQ. The CDR3 extends over 15 amino acids. The CDR3 DNA follows: TGCGCCAGCAGCCCCCCGTTGCAGACTAACACTGAAGCTTTCTTT. It is translated as CASSPPLQTNTEAFF.

The chain uses TRBV18 and TRBJ1-1; a weak D match, TRBD1 (5 bases). Trimming pared 2 bases from V and 2 bases from J, leaving 9 bases between. This CDR3 has 14 residues. Germline values: CDR1 KGHSH, CDR2 LQKENI. The CDR3 DNA sequence: TGTGCCAGCTCACCATCCGACAGTAACACTGAAGCTTTCTTT. Translated, it gives CASSPSDSNTEAFF.

The chain combines TRBV6-1 with TRBJ1-4; D may be TRBD1 (6 bases). CDR3 length: 16 amino acids. The germline CDR1 and CDR2 sequences are MNHNS and SASEGT. V dropped 2 bases and J dropped 8 bases, with 18 bases sitting between them. The CDR3 DNA reads as TGTGCCAGCAGTGAATCCTCAGGGGACCGAGGGGAAAAACTGTTTTTT. This encodes CASSESSGDRGEKLFF.

The CDR3 nucleotides are TGTGCCAGCTCACCAGGGACAGAAGAGACCCAGTACTTC. The encoded protein is CASSPGTEETQYF. V is TRBV18 and J is TRBJ2-5, with TRBD1 matching over 7 bases. Trimming cost V 2 bases and J 3 bases; bases outside gene matches: 0. The length of the CDR3 is 13 residues. The germline V gene encodes CDR1 KGHSH and CDR2 LQKENI. Variable domain in full (rest from reference TRBV18 and TRBJ2-5): NAGVMQNPRHLVRRRGQEARLRCSPMKGHSHVYWYRQLPEEGLKFMVYLQKENIIDESGMPKERFSAEFPKEGPSILRIQQVVRGDSAAYFCASSPGTEETQYFGPGTRLLVL.

The genes are TRBV18 and TRBJ1-1, with 8 bases matching TRBD1. Per the germline V gene, CDR1 is KGHSH and CDR2 is LQKENI. J gave up 5 bases and V 4 bases, and 3 bases lay outside the gene matches. CDR3 length: 13 amino acids. The CDR3 nucleotides read TGTGCCAGCTCACGGACAGGGTGGACTGAAGCTTTCTTT. Its protein is CASSRTGWTEAFF.

The chain is built from TRBV7-2 and TRBJ1-5; no firm D call. V was trimmed by 4 bases and J by 1 base, leaving 5 bases between them. CDR3 length: 13 residues. Germline V gives CDR1 SGHTA, CDR2 FQGNSA. Here the CDR3 reads CASSSQSNQPQHF. The CDR3 region has the DNA TGTGCCAGCAGCTCCCAGAGCAATCAGCCCCAGCATTTT.

This sequence joins TRBV12-5 and TRBJ2-3; no definite D call. CDR3 size: 16 residues. CDR1 LGHNT and CDR2 FRNRAP come from the germline V gene. Trimming removed 0 bases at V and 4 bases at J, with 14 bases between. The CDR3 spells CASGLVLSQSPDTQYF. CDR3 bases: TGTGCTAGTGGTTTGGTACTAAGTCAGAGTCCAGATACGCAGTATTTT.